This entry describes one T cell receptor (beta chain). The data stem from a study of blood T cell repertoires in COVID-19. V lost 1 base and J lost 4; bases outside the gene matches: 18. Germline assignment: CDR1 PRHDT and CDR2 FYEKMQ (reference sequence). This CDR3 is built from 19 residues. Some clones are missing from TCRdb's copy, which holds only in-frame ones; the method was immunoSEQ multiplex PCR. This repertoire shows roughly 430,000 clones, roughly 86% found once; its top ten account for 2% to 2.5%. The age range of participants was about 18 to 95 years, with residence in fewer than 25 US areas.

The rearrangement joins TRBV13 to TRBJ1-2, with TRBD1 matching 7 bases. Input material: PBMCs or T cells enriched from blood (not recorded which). This sequence originates from a woman between 40 and 50 years old with acute COVID-19. The CDR3 loop reads CASSLESSDHPEGAYGYTF. CDR3 coding DNA: TGTGCCAGCAGCTTAGAGTCCTCCGACCACCCCGAGGGGGCCTATGGCTACACCTTC.